Following are 3 T cell receptor beta chains from one sample sequenced in a study of human T cells and chemical hapten exposure. A single record per CDR3 protein comes from TCRdb applying MiXCR to the RACE reads. The sample comprises roughly 360,000 distinct CDR3 sequences, approximately 5.1% of which are singletons, and 2% to 2.5% rests with the top ten. The time point was: patch test 1, 2 weeks after DPC sensitization. The treatment denotes: therapeutic diphenylcyclopropenone sensitization with weekly scalp DPC. The sequencing used whole blood, collected in connection with sensitization to the hapten diphenylcyclopropenone (DPC). The receptors originated from a woman in her forties or fifties with alopecia areata. Some clones in this sample may be carry-over from other donors' samples.

In its sample, this clonotype was seen many times. The chain has TRBV11-2 and TRBJ2-3, with D possibly being TRBD1 or TRBD2 (5 bases each). The V end was cut by 6 bases, the J end by 7 bases, with 20 bases between. Germline assignment: CDR1 SGHAT and CDR2 FQNNGV. CDR3 length: 15 residues. CDR3 protein: CASRAPGRSGYTQYF. Here the CDR3 DNA reads TGTGCCAGCAGAGCTCCGGGACGGTCTGGTTATACGCAGTATTTT.

This clonotype was detected many times. This chain connects TRBV4-2 to TRBJ1-6, with D possibly matching TRBD1 (5 bases). CDR3 length equals 14 residues. V lost 4 bases, J lost 8 bases, and 12 bases lay in between. Germline CDR1 LGHNA, CDR2 YNFKEQ. The chain's CDR3 is CASSPVQGDSPLHF. Here the CDR3 DNA reads TGTGCCAGCAGCCCTGTACAAGGGGATTCACCCCTCCACTTT.

V gene TRBV5-6 combines with J gene TRBJ2-3, with no clear D. Germline assignment: CDR1 SGHDT and CDR2 YYEEEE. V lost 0 bases to trimming and J lost 1 base, with 9 bases between them. CDR3 size: 15 residues. This chain's CDR3 is CASSLGTMGTDTQYF. CDR3 sequence (DNA): TGTGCCAGCAGCTTGGGAACTATGGGCACAGATACGCAGTATTTT.